This entry is about one T cell receptor beta chain. Its antigen is unidentified. The CDR3 runs 16 residues. V was shortened by 7 bases and J by 7 bases, with 22 bases between the two germline ends. Germline CDR1 and CDR2: SGHVS and FQNEAQ. The sample originates from a study of cytomegalovirus exposure and HLA in healthy donors. Study-level findings and limits: Further analysis, carried out later, found HLA-associated TCR beta chains more clonally expanded than equally common other chains. V- and J-gene trimming of TCR beta was linked (in a later analysis) to a missense DCLRE1C variant. The records held CMV serostatus as the only immune exposure information.

60 Vbeta and 13 Jbeta primers were used in PCR. The assay was immunoSEQ multiplex PCR, and TCRdb's table has in-frame clones only and misses some. This table holds nearly 300,000 clones, about nine tenths found once. V and J are TRBV7-8 and TRBJ1-4, with TRBD1 as a possible D gene (6 bases). This receptor was taken from a man between 40 and 49 years old in good health and CMV-seropositive. Material for sequencing was PBMCs. The DNA of the CDR3 is TGTGCCAGCACCCAAGTGGGGGCAGTTTATGCTGAAAAACTGTTTTTT. Translation gives CASTQVGAVYAEKLFF.